These 27 T cell receptor beta chains share one sample of origin, sequenced in a study of Graves' ophthalmopathy and Graves' hyperthyroidism. As the template, RNA transcripts were used to amplify TCR beta CDR3 regions. The first round was an RT-PCR with HTBI primers, and the second round was a multiplex PCR. One entry per CDR3 protein results from TCRdb running MiXCR on the multiplex PCR reads. The sample yields hundreds of thousands of distinct CDR3 sequences, 21% seen once. Sequencing was performed on peripheral blood. These receptors were collected from a woman between 18 and 29 years old with stable Graves' hyperthyroidism.

CDR3 nucleotides: TGTGCCAGCAGTGGTCGGTATTGGGGGACTGCGAACACCGGGGAGCTGTTTTTT. This encodes CASSGRYWGTANTGELFF. This rearrangement joins TRBV6-1 to TRBJ2-2; perhaps TRBD2 as D (6 bases). This CDR3 comprises 18 residues. V shed 4 bases and J shed 0 bases, with 18 bases lying between them. CDR1 and CDR2 (germline): MNHNS, SASEGT.

This clonotype was seen ten or more times. V and J are TRBV10-3 and TRBJ2-7; 12 bases line up with TRBD2. The germline V gene encodes CDR1 ENHRY and CDR2 SYGVKD. This CDR3 contains 15 residues. The V segment lost 7 bases and the J segment 1 base; nucleotides outside the gene matches: 5. This CDR3 reads CAITKGLAGSYEQYF. The DNA for the CDR3 is TGTGCCATCACCAAAGGACTAGCGGGATCCTACGAGCAGTACTTC.

This clonotype was observed many times. The chain combines TRBV20-1 with TRBJ1-6; D might be TRBD1 (5 bases). The CDR3 totals 17 residues. Trimming pared 0 bases from V and 1 base from J, leaving 13 bases between. Germline values: CDR1 DFQATT, CDR2 SNEGSKA (reference sequence). The CDR3 loop reads CSARDEQETSYNSPLHF. In nucleotides, the CDR3 is TGCAGTGCTAGAGATGAACAGGAAACGTCCTATAATTCACCCCTCCACTTT.

Many counts were recorded for this clonotype. J is TRBJ2-7 and V is TRBV28; no clear D. CDR1 is MDHEN, CDR2 SYDVKM, per germline. The CDR3 length is 13 residues. V was pared by 6 bases and J by 4 bases, with 13 bases between. CDR3 nucleotides: TGTGCCAGCAGCCAAAGGAGAAATTACGAGCAGTACTTC. Amino acids: CASSQRRNYEQYF.

This clonotype was recorded once. V is TRBV9 and J is TRBJ1-2; 9 bases agree with TRBD1. J lost 6 bases, V lost 3 bases, and 3 bases had no gene match. The germline CDR1 and CDR2 sequences are SGDLS and YYNGEE. The CDR3 spans 13 residues. The CDR3 bases are TGTGCCAGCAGCGCCCGGGACAGGGATGGCTACACCTTC. Protein sequence: CASSARDRDGYTF.

This clonotype was observed at least ten times. This chain connects TRBV19 to TRBJ1-1; D is ambiguous. The CDR3 has 15 residues. CDR1 and CDR2 from the germline V gene are LNHDA and SQIVND (reference sequence). V was shortened by 9 bases and J by 0 bases, with 17 bases between the two germline ends. CDR3 DNA: TGTGCCAGCCGGGATCCCGGGAGCGTGAACACTGAAGCTTTCTTT. It yields the protein CASRDPGSVNTEAFF.

In its sample, this clonotype was seen many times. The rearrangement joins TRBV6-1 to TRBJ1-2, with D perhaps TRBD1 (5 bases). Trimming pared 1 base from V and 3 bases from J, leaving 12 bases between. This CDR3 has 15 residues. Germline CDR1 MNHNS, CDR2 SASEGT. The CDR3 region has the DNA TGTGCCAGCAGTGAAGGGACACCACGTTACTATGGCTACACCTTC. This sequence encodes CASSEGTPRYYGYTF.

V usage is TRBV6-1 and J usage is TRBJ1-2; D perhaps matches TRBD1 (6 bases). In germline, CDR1 is MNHNS, CDR2 SASEGT. V lost 5 bases, J lost 7 bases, and 14 bases lay in between. CDR3 length equals 13 residues. The CDR3 DNA reads as TGTGCCAGCAGTCCCCCTGGGGGCCTTGGCTACACCTTC. This codes for CASSPPGGLGYTF.

This clonotype was seen only a few times. The CDR3 sequence: CASSRGLERANTGELFF. The CDR3 DNA follows: TGTGCCAGCAGCCGAGGACTGGAGCGGGCTAACACCGGGGAGCTGTTTTTT. This sequence joins TRBV6-1 and TRBJ2-2; the D gene is possibly TRBD2 (6 bases). The V and J ends lost 6 bases and 2 bases respectively, with 19 bases between them. The CDR3 is 17 amino acids. Germline V CDR1 and CDR2: MNHNS, SASEGT.

This clonotype has at least ten counts. This chain links TRBV19 with TRBJ1-2; 7 bases align to TRBD1. V was clipped by 5 bases and J by 9 bases; unmatched bases: 9. The CDR3 is 13 amino acids. Germline CDR1 is LNHDA and CDR2 is SQIVND (reference sequence). The CDR3 DNA is TGTGCCAGTAGTGTGGACAGGCCCCGGAGCTACACCTTC. This codes for CASSVDRPRSYTF. Drawing the rest from reference TRBV19 and TRBJ1-2, the complete variable domain is DGGITQSPKYLFRKEGQNVTLSCEQNLNHDAMYWYRQDPGQGLRLIYYSQIVNDFQKGDIAEGYSVSREKKESFPLTVTSAQKNPTAFYLCASSVDRPRSYTFGSGTRLTVV.

A remark on this clonotype: A read error may account for a junction end that differs from germline. This chain uses TRBV5-1 with TRBJ2-5; D is possibly TRBD2 (6 bases). Germline V lookup: CDR1 SGHRS, CDR2 YFSETQ. The CDR3 has 15 amino acids. The CDR3 is CASSYTGTHKETKYF. The CDR3 coding sequence is TGCGCCAGCAGCTATACCGGGACTCACAAAGAGACCAAGTACTTC.

The CDR3 protein is CASSLIREDQPQHF. As DNA, the CDR3 is TGTGCCAGCAGTTTAATTCGGGAAGATCAGCCCCAGCATTTT. The chain recombines TRBV28 with TRBJ1-5; D gene uncertain. The V and J ends lost 2 bases and 5 bases respectively, with 10 bases between them. Germline V gene lookup returns CDR1 MDHEN and CDR2 SYDVKM. This CDR3 is built from 14 residues. Full variable domain (outside the CDR3, taken from reference TRBV28 and TRBJ1-5): DVKVTQSSRYLVKRTGEKVFLECVQDMDHENMFWYRQDPGLGLRLIYFSYDVKMKEKGDIPEGYSVSREKKERFSLILESASTNQTSMYLCASSLIREDQPQHFGDGTRLSIL.

The genes are TRBV12-3 or TRBV12-4 and TRBJ1-5; TRBD1 matches at 7 bases. Germline trimming cut 3 bases from V and 2 bases from J; bases unmatched to any gene: 7. The CDR3 runs to 16 residues. The CDR3 region has the DNA TGTGCCAGCAGTTTTACAGGGGTGGGGGGCAATCAGCCCCAGCATTTT. It is translated as CASSFTGVGGNQPQHF.

This clonotype was counted at least ten times. V is TRBV15 and J is TRBJ1-5, with D maybe TRBD1 (5 bases). Germline V gene lookup returns CDR1 LNHNV and CDR2 YYDKDF (reference sequence). V was cut by 6 bases and J by 5 bases, with 14 bases left in between. The CDR3 consists of 14 residues. CDR3 residues: CATSAYRQYQPQHF. CDR3 in DNA: TGTGCCACCAGTGCGTACAGACAGTATCAGCCCCAGCATTTT. The full variable domain, with the rest looked up from reference TRBV15 and TRBJ1-5, is DAMVIQNPRYQVTQFGKPVTLSCSQTLNHNVMYWYQQKSSQAPKLLFHYYDKDFNNEADTPDNFQSRRPNTSFCFLDIRSPGLGDTAMYLCATSAYRQYQPQHFGDGTRLSIL.

This clonotype has a count of ten or more. The V call is TRBV19, the J call TRBJ1-5, with D possibly matching TRBD1 (5 bases). V lost 3 bases, J lost 0 bases, and 9 bases lay in between. In germline, CDR1 is LNHDA, CDR2 SQIVND (reference sequence). The CDR3 is 15 amino acids. The CDR3, as DNA: TGTGCCAGTAGTATCTGGGGGGATAGCAATCAGCCCCAGCATTTT. Translation: CASSIWGDSNQPQHF. Combining the CDR3 with reference TRBV19 and TRBJ1-5 gives the whole variable domain DGGITQSPKYLFRKEGQNVTLSCEQNLNHDAMYWYRQDPGQGLRLIYYSQIVNDFQKGDIAEGYSVSREKKESFPLTVTSAQKNPTAFYLCASSIWGDSNQPQHFGDGTRLSIL.

This clonotype was seen many times. The chain is built from TRBV13 and TRBJ1-1, with 8 bases that match TRBD1. This CDR3 has 14 amino acids. Germline loops: CDR1 PRHDT, CDR2 FYEKMQ (reference sequence). V lost 5 bases to trimming and J lost 4 bases; unmatched junction nucleotides: 6. CDR3 sequence: CASSETQGGTEAFF. CDR3 nucleotides: TGTGCCAGCAGCGAGACACAGGGGGGCACTGAAGCTTTCTTT.

The sample holds a few counts of this clonotype. V gene TRBV10-2 combines with J gene TRBJ1-1; D might be TRBD1 (5 bases). Trimming took off 11 bases at V and 5 bases at J, with 21 bases between the two ends. Germline V gene data show CDR1 as WSHSY and CDR2 as SAAADI. This CDR3 has 14 amino acids. The CDR3 region has the DNA TGCGCCTCTCAATGGGGGGGGAGGCGTACTGAAGCTTTCTTT. Its protein is CASQWGGRRTEAFF.

Ten or more counts support this clonotype. The chain links TRBV20-1 to TRBJ2-5; 7 nucleotides match TRBD2. This CDR3 is 15 amino acids long. Germline assignment: CDR1 DFQATT and CDR2 SNEGSKA (reference sequence). After removal of 3 bases from V and 5 bases from J, the junction contained 12 bases not matched to a gene. The CDR3 protein is CSASTGGSTEETQYF. The CDR3 region has the DNA TGCAGTGCTAGTACGGGCGGGAGTACTGAGGAGACCCAGTACTTC.

The table lists this clonotype with many counts. V is TRBV19 and J is TRBJ1-2; TRBD1 agrees at 8 bases. The germline V gene encodes CDR1 LNHDA and CDR2 SQIVND (reference sequence). The CDR3 runs to 13 residues. With V trimmed by 8 bases and J by 2 bases, 4 bases remained unmatched. Written as DNA, the CDR3 is TGTGCCAGTGACAGGGGAGACAACTATGGCTACACCTTC. It yields the protein CASDRGDNYGYTF.

This clonotype was recorded a few times. The chain carries TRBV29-1 and TRBJ1-5; TRBD1 is a possible D gene (6 bases). V gave up 4 bases and J gave up 5 bases, with 15 bases separating them. In germline, CDR1 is SQVTM, CDR2 ANQGSEA. The CDR3 has 14 amino acids. DNA for the CDR3: TGCAGCGTTGGGGGTGAGGGGGGCGATCAGCCCCAGCATTTT. It encodes CSVGGEGGDQPQHF.

This clonotype was recorded many times. The rearrangement links TRBV6-5 to TRBJ1-2; 8 bases are shared with TRBD1. The CDR3 sequence is 13 residues long. Germline trimming cut 5 bases from V and 3 bases from J; bases unmatched to any gene: 2. Germline V gives CDR1 MNHEY, CDR2 SVGAGI. This chain's CDR3 is CASSPTGDYGYTF. The CDR3 region has the DNA TGTGCCAGCAGTCCGACAGGGGACTATGGCTACACCTTC.

This clonotype was seen at least ten times. The chain has TRBV24-1 and TRBJ2-5; 13 nucleotides match TRBD2. Trimming cost V 4 bases and J 4 bases; bases outside gene matches: 5. Germline-derived CDR1 and CDR2 are KGHDR and SFDVKD. This CDR3 comprises 16 residues. CDR3 region: CATSDILAGGRETQYF. The CDR3 bases are TGTGCCACCAGTGACATACTAGCGGGAGGGAGAGAGACCCAGTACTTC.

This clonotype has at least ten counts. This rearrangement joins TRBV30 to TRBJ2-7; D remains unclear. The V gene's germline CDR1 is GTSNPN and CDR2 SVGIG (reference sequence). Between the trimmed V and J ends, which lost 3 bases and 0 bases, there was a span of 9 bases. This CDR3 region has 13 residues. For the CDR3, the DNA is TGTGCCTGGAGGCCCACGAGCTCCTACGAGCAGTACTTC. This translates into CAWRPTSSYEQYF.

This clonotype appeared many times. The CDR3 spells CSARDRPLKKGNQPQHF. The CDR3 DNA is TGCAGTGCAAGGGACAGGCCACTAAAGAAGGGCAATCAGCCCCAGCATTTT. The chain carries TRBV20-1 and TRBJ1-5; 8 positions agree with TRBD1. Per the germline V gene, CDR1 is DFQATT and CDR2 is SNEGSKA (reference sequence). With 6 bases clipped from V and 2 bases from J, the junction kept 15 bases outside the gene matches. CDR3 length: 17 amino acids.

This clonotype was seen a handful of times. V is TRBV15 and J is TRBJ2-5, with 7 bases fitting TRBD1. The V segment lost 0 bases and the J segment 2 bases; nucleotides outside the gene matches: 3. Looked up from germline, CDR1 is LNHNV and CDR2 is YYDKDF (reference sequence). The CDR3 contains 15 residues. This CDR3 reads CATSRDPGQQETQYF. CDR3 DNA: TGTGCCACCAGCAGAGACCCGGGACAGCAAGAGACCCAGTACTTC.

This clonotype was recorded at least ten times. V is TRBV6-1 and J is TRBJ1-1, with 8 positions matching TRBD1. Germline CDR1 MNHNS, CDR2 SASEGT. V was pared by 3 bases and J by 1 base, with 4 bases of the junction left unmatched. The CDR3 contains 15 residues. The CDR3 region has the DNA TGTGCCAGCAGTGACCAGGGGGCCAAGAACACTGAAGCTTTCTTT. Residues: CASSDQGAKNTEAFF.

The chain couples TRBV7-2 to TRBJ1-5; D is undetermined. Trimming took off 1 base at V and 4 bases at J, with 5 bases between the two ends. The CDR3 has 13 amino acids. Germline CDR1 reads SGHTA; CDR2 reads FQGNSA. CDR3 region: CASSLEQNQPQHF. CDR3 nucleotide sequence: TGTGCCAGCAGCTTAGAACAGAATCAGCCCCAGCATTTT. Full variable domain (outside the CDR3, taken from reference TRBV7-2 and TRBJ1-5): GAGVSQSPSNKVTEKGKDVELRCDPISGHTALYWYRQSLGQGLEFLIYFQGNSAPDKSGLPSDRFSAERTGGSVSTLTIQRTQQEDSAVYLCASSLEQNQPQHFGDGTRLSIL.